A single sample gave rise to the 7 T cell receptor beta chains below, sequenced in a study of T cell responses to AZD1222 COVID-19 vaccine (dated by TCRdb to about 2021). The time point label corresponds to: baseline before first vaccination. Per the publication, the treatment or condition label means: meningococcal conjugate vaccine given as trial control. Libraries came from the immunoSEQ multiplex PCR assay. This immuneACCESS table, as held by TCRdb, lists in-frame sequences with V and J called but not all clones. Of the missing ones, under half trace to an unresolved V gene in checked studies; the others have no known cause. This sample is represented by about 120,000 clones; 80% to 90% of them were singletons. Under 4.5% of the sample rests with the top ten. The source material was peripheral blood, sampled on day 0 of MenACWY control vaccination. Every receptor here comes from an adult in good health.

This rearrangement joins TRBV5-4 to TRBJ1-2, with D tentatively TRBD1 (5 bases). Germline values: CDR1 SGHNT, CDR2 YYREEE (reference sequence). The V end lost 5 bases, the J end lost 6 bases, and 20 bases lay between the germline ends. The CDR3 totals 15 residues. The CDR3 bases are TGTGCCAGCAGGATTGCAGTGGGGCTTGCGGATGGCTACACCTTC. Its translation is CASRIAVGLADGYTF.

This clone turned up a few times. The chain joins TRBV27 to TRBJ1-3; TRBD1 might be the D (6 bases). The CDR3 consists of 14 residues. Deletions cut 5 bases from V and 2 bases from J, with 10 bases between. Germline V CDR1 and CDR2: MNHEY, SMNVEV (reference sequence). In nucleotides, the CDR3 is TGTGCCAGCAGTATAGGGACACCTGGAAACACCATATATTTT. Translated, it gives CASSIGTPGNTIYF.

The V and J genes are TRBV5-5 and TRBJ2-7, with TRBD1 identical over 9 bases. This CDR3 contains 14 residues. The ends lost 3 bases at V and 2 bases at J; junction bases unmatched: 3. Germline CDR1 reads SGHKS; CDR2 reads YYEKEE (reference sequence). CDR3 residues: CASSWGQGTYEQYF. The CDR3 DNA reads TGTGCCAGCAGCTGGGGACAGGGTACCTACGAGCAGTACTTC.

This chain links TRBV9 with TRBJ2-2; perhaps TRBD1 as D (6 bases). Trimming stripped 4 bases from V and 1 base from J, with 14 bases between. Germline assignment: CDR1 SGDLS and CDR2 YYNGEE. The CDR3 totals 16 residues. The CDR3 sequence: CASSPRQALNTGELFF. The CDR3 DNA follows: TGTGCCAGCAGCCCACGACAGGCTTTGAACACCGGGGAGCTGTTTTTT.

The chain joins TRBV6-5 to TRBJ1-6; possibly TRBD1 for D (5 bases). Deletions cut 0 bases from V and 10 bases from J, with 16 bases between. The CDR3 totals 16 residues. Per germline, CDR1 MNHEY and CDR2 SVGAGI. This chain's CDR3 is CASSYSRGRLKSPLHF. The CDR3 DNA reads as TGTGCCAGCAGTTACTCGCGGGGGAGACTAAAATCACCCCTCCACTTT.

The chain joins TRBV5-1 to TRBJ2-5, with 8 nucleotides matching TRBD2. Germline loops: CDR1 SGHRS, CDR2 YFSETQ. The CDR3 spans 14 residues. V shed 2 bases, J shed 5 bases, and the junction held 5 bases outside the gene matches. CDR3 loop: CASSFGRGEETQYF. CDR3 sequence (DNA): TGCGCCAGCAGCTTCGGGAGGGGTGAGGAGACCCAGTACTTC.

The chain's CDR3 is CASSQVGTEGQAPKNYGYTF. CDR3 in DNA: TGTGCCAGCAGCCAAGTGGGGACTGAAGGACAGGCCCCAAAGAACTATGGCTACACCTTC. The rearrangement uses TRBV4-2 and TRBJ1-2, with TRBD1 matching over 7 bases. V shed 1 base, J shed 2 bases, and the junction held 19 bases outside the gene matches. CDR1 is LGHNA, CDR2 YNFKEQ, per germline. The CDR3 is 20 residues long.